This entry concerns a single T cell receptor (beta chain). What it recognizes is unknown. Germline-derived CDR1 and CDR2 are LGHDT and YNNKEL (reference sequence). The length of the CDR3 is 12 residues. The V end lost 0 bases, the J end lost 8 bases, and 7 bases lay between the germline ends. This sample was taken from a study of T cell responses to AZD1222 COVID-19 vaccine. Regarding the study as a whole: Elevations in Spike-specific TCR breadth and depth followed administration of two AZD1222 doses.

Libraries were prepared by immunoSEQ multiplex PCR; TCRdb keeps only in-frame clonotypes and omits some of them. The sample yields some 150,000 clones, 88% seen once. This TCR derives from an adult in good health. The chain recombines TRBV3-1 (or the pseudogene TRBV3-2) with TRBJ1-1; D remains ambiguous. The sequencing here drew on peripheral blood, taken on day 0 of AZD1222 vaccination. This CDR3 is CASSQDQIEAFF. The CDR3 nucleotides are TGTGCCAGCAGCCAAGATCAGATCGAAGCTTTCTTT.